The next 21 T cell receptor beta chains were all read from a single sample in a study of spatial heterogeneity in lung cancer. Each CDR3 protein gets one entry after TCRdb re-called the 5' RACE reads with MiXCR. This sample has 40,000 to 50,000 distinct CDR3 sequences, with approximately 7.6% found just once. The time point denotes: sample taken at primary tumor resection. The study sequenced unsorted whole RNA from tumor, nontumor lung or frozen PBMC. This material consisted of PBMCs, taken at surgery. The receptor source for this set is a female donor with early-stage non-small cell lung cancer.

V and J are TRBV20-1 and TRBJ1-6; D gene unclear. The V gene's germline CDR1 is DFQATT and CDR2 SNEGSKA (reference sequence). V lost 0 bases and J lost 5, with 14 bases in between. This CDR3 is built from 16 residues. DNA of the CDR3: TGCAGTGCTAGAGATTCGGCAGCCCCGAATAATTCACCCCTCCACTTT. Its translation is CSARDSAAPNNSPLHF.

The CDR3 sequence: CASSWGLAGDTQYF. The DNA for the CDR3 is TGCGCCAGCAGCTGGGGACTAGCGGGAGATACGCAGTATTTT. The chain carries TRBV5-1 and TRBJ2-3, with 12 bases lining up with TRBD2. The trim removed 3 bases at V and 5 bases at J, leaving 1 base unmatched. Germline loops: CDR1 SGHRS, CDR2 YFSETQ. The length of the CDR3 is 14 residues. Using reference TRBV5-1 and TRBJ2-3 for the parts outside the CDR3, the full variable domain is KAGVTQTPRYLIKTRGQQVTLSCSPISGHRSVSWYQQTPGQGLQFLFEYFSETQRNKGNFPGRFSGRQFSNSRSEMNVSTLELGDSALYLCASSWGLAGDTQYFGPGTRLTVL.

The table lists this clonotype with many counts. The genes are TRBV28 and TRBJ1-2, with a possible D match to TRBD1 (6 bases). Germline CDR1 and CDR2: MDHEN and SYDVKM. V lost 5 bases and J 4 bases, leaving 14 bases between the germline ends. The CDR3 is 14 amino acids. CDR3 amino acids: CASSLGGTGYGYTF. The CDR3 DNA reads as TGTGCCAGCAGTCTAGGGGGAACAGGCTATGGCTACACCTTC.

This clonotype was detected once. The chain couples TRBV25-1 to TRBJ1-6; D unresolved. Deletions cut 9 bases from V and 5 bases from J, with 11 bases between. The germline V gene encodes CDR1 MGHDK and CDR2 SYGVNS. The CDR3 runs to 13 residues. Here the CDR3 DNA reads TGTGCCAGGACACCCGGTAATAATTCACCCCTCCACTTT. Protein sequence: CARTPGNNSPLHF.

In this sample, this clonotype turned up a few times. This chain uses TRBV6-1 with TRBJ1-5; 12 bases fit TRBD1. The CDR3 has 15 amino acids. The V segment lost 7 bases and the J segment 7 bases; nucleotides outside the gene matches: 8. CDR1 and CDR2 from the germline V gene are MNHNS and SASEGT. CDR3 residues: CASTLGTGGHQPQHF. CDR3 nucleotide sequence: TGTGCCAGCACCCTAGGGACAGGGGGCCACCAGCCCCAGCATTTT.

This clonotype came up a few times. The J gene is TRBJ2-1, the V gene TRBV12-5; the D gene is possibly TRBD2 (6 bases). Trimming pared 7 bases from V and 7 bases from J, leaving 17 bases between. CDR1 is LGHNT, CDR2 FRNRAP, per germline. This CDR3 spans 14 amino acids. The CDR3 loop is CASAPGLRSNEQFF. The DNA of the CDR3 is TGTGCTAGTGCCCCCGGACTAAGAAGTAATGAGCAGTTCTTC.

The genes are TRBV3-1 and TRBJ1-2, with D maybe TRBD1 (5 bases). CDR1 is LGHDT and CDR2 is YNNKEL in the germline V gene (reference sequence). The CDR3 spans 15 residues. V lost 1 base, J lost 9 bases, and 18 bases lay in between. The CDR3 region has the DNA TGTGCCAGCAGCCAAGGGGGGGAGACGGCGTATAGCTACACCTTC. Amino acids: CASSQGGETAYSYTF.

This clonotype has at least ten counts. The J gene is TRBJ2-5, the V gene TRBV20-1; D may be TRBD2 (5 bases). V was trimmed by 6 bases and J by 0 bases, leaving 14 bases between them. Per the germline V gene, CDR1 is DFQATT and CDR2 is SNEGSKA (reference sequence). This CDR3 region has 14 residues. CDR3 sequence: CSAVLGGYQETQYF. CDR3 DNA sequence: TGCAGTGCCGTTTTGGGCGGGTACCAAGAGACCCAGTACTTC.

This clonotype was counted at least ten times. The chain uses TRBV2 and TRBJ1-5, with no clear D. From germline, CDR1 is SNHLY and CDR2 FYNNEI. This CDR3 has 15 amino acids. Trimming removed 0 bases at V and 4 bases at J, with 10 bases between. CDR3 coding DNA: TGTGCCAGCAGTGAAGCCCGTGGCGGAAATCAGCCCCAGCATTTT. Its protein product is CASSEARGGNQPQHF.

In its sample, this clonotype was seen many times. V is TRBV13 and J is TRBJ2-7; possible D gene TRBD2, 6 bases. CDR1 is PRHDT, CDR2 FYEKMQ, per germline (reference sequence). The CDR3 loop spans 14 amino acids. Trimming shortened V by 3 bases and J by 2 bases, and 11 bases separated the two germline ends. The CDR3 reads CASSFRLGAYEQYF. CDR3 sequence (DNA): TGTGCCAGCAGCTTTCGACTAGGAGCCTACGAGCAGTACTTC.

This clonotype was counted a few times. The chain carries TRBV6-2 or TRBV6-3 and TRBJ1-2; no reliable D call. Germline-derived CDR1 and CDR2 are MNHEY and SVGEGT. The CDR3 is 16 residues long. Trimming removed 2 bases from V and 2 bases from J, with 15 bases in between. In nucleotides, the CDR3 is TGTGCCAGCAGTTACCCGCTAAGCCTACTAAACTATGGCTACACCTTC. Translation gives CASSYPLSLLNYGYTF.

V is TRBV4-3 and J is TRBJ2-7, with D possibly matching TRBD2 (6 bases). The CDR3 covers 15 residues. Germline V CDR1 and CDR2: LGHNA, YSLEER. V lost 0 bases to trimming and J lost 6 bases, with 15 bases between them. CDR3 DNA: TGCGCCAGCAGCCAAGAGTCCGCCGGAGGGGCCGAGCAGTACTTC. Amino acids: CASSQESAGGAEQYF.

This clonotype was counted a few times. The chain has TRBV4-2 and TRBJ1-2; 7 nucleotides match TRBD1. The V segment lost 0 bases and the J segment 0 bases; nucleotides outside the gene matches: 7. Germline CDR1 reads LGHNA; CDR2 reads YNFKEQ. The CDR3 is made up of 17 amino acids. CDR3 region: CASSQDLGQSSNYGYTF. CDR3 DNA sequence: TGTGCCAGCAGCCAAGATCTGGGACAGAGCTCTAACTATGGCTACACCTTC.

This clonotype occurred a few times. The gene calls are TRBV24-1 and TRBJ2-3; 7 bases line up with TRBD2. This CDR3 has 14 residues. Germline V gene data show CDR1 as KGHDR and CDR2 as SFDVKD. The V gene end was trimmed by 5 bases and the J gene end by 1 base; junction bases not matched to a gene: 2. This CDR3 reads CATSGGGGTDTQYF. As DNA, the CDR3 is TGTGCCACCAGTGGGGGAGGGGGCACAGATACGCAGTATTTT.

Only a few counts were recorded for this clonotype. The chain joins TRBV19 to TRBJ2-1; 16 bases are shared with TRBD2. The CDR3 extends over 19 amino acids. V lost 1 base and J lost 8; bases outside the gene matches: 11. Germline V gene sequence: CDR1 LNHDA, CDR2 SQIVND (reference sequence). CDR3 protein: CASSIVGFGTSGGAYEQFF. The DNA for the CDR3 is TGTGCCAGTAGTATAGTAGGGTTTGGGACTAGCGGGGGGGCATATGAGCAGTTCTTC.

The CDR3 spells CASSVVPNRDTQYF. The CDR3 region has the DNA TGTGCCAGCAGCGTAGTTCCTAATCGGGATACGCAGTATTTT. This rearrangement joins TRBV9 to TRBJ2-3; D uncertain. The CDR3 runs to 14 residues. Trimming removed 0 bases from V and 6 bases from J, with 11 bases in between. Germline CDR1 and CDR2: SGDLS and YYNGEE.

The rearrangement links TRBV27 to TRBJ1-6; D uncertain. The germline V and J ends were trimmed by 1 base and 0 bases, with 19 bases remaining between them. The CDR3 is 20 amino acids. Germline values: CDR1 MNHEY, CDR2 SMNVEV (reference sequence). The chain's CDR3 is CASSLYSGPRYPSYNSPLHF. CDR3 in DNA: TGTGCCAGCAGTTTATACTCAGGACCCCGGTACCCCTCCTATAATTCACCCCTCCACTTT.

The CDR3 here is CASSEALGGRNQPQHF. Written as DNA, the CDR3 is TGTGCCAGCAGTGAAGCGCTAGGGGGACGGAATCAGCCCCAGCATTTT. The chain is built from TRBV6-1 and TRBJ1-5; perhaps TRBD1 as D (6 bases). The length of the CDR3 is 16 residues. V was shortened by 0 bases and J by 4 bases, with 13 bases between the two germline ends. The V gene's germline CDR1 is MNHNS and CDR2 SASEGT.

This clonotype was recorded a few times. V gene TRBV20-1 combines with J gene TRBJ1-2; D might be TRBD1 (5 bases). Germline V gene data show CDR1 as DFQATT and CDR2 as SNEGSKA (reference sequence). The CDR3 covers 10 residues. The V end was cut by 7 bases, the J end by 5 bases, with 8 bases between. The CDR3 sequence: CSVGEYGYTF. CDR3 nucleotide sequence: TGCAGTGTGGGGGAGTATGGCTACACCTTC.

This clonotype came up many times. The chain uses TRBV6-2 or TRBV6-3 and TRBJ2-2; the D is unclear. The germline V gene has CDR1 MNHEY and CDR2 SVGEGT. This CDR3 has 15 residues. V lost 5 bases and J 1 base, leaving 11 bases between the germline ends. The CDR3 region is CASSHPRRNTGELFF. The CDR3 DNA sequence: TGTGCCAGCAGTCACCCGCGGAGGAACACCGGGGAGCTGTTTTTT.

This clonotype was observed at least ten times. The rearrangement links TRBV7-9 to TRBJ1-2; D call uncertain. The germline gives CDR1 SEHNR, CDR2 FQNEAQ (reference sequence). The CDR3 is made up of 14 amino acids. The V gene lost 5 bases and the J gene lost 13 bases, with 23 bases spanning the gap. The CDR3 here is CASSQGPPTGPSTF. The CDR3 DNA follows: TGTGCCAGCAGCCAAGGGCCGCCGACCGGGCCTTCCACCTTC.